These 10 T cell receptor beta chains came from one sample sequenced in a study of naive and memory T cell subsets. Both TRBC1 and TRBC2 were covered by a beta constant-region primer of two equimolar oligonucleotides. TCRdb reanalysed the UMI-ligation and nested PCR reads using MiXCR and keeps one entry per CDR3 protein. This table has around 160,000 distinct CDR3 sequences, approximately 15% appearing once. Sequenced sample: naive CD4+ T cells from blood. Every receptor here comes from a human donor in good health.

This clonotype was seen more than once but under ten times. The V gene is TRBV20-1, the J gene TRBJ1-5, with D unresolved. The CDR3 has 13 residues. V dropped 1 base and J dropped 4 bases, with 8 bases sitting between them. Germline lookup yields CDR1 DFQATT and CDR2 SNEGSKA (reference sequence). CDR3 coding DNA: TGCAGTGCTAGAGCAGGCAGAAATCAGCCCCAGCATTTT. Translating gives CSARAGRNQPQHF.

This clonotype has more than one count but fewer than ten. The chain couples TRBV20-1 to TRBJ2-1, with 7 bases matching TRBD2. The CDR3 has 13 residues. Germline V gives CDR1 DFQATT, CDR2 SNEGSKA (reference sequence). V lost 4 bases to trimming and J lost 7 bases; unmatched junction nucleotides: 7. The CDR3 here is CSATTSVRNEQFF. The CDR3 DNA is TGCAGTGCTACCACTAGCGTTAGGAATGAGCAGTTCTTC.

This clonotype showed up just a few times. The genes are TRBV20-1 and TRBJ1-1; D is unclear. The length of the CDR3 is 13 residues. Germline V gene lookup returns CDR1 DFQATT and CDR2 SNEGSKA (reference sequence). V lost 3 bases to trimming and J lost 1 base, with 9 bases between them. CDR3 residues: CSARENWNTEAFF. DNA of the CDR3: TGCAGTGCTAGGGAGAACTGGAACACTGAAGCTTTCTTT.

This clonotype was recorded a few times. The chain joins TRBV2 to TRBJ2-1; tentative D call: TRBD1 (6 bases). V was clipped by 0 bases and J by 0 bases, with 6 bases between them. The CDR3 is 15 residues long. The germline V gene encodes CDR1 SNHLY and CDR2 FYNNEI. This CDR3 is CASSEAGGSYNEQFF. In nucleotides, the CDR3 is TGTGCCAGCAGTGAAGCAGGGGGCTCCTACAATGAGCAGTTCTTC.

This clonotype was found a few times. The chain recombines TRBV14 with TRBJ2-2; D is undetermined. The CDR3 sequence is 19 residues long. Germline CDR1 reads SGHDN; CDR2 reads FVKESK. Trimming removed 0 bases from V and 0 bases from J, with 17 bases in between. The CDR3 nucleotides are TGTGCCAGCAGCCAAGATCCTTGGTCAGCCACCGCGAACACCGGGGAGCTGTTTTTT. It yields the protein CASSQDPWSATANTGELFF.

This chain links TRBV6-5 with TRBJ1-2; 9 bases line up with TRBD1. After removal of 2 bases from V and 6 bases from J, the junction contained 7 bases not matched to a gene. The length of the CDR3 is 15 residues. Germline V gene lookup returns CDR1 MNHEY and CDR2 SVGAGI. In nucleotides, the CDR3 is TGTGCCAGCAGTTACGGGGACAGGGTAGGGAATGGCTACACCTTC. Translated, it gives CASSYGDRVGNGYTF.

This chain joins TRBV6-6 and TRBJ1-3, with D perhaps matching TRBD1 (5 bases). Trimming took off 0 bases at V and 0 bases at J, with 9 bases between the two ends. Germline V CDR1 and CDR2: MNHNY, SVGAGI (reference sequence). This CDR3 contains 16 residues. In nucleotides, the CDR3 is TGTGCCAGCAGTTACTCGGGGACCCACTCTGGAAACACCATATATTTT. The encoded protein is CASSYSGTHSGNTIYF.

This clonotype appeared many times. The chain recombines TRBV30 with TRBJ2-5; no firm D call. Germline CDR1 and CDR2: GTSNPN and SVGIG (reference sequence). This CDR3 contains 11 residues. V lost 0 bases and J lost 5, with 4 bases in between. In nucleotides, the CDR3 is TGTGCCTGGAGTGTACCGGAGACCCAGTACTTC. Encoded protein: CAWSVPETQYF.

The CDR3 protein is CASSTSGTSGGNEQFF. The CDR3 nucleotides are TGTGCCAGCAGTACTTCCGGGACTAGCGGGGGAAATGAGCAGTTCTTC. V and J are TRBV7-9 and TRBJ2-1; 14 positions match TRBD2. The CDR3 is 16 amino acids. Germline loops: CDR1 SEHNR, CDR2 FQNEAQ (reference sequence). J was trimmed by 7 bases and V by 6 bases; bases with no gene match: 8.

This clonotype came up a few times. The CDR3 loop reads CASTLDYYNEQFF. The DNA for the CDR3 is TGTGCCAGCACCTTAGACTACTACAATGAGCAGTTCTTC. This chain uses TRBV12-3 or TRBV12-4 with TRBJ2-1; tentative D call: TRBD2 (5 bases). V was trimmed by 7 bases and J by 3 bases, leaving 10 bases between them. CDR3 length equals 13 residues.